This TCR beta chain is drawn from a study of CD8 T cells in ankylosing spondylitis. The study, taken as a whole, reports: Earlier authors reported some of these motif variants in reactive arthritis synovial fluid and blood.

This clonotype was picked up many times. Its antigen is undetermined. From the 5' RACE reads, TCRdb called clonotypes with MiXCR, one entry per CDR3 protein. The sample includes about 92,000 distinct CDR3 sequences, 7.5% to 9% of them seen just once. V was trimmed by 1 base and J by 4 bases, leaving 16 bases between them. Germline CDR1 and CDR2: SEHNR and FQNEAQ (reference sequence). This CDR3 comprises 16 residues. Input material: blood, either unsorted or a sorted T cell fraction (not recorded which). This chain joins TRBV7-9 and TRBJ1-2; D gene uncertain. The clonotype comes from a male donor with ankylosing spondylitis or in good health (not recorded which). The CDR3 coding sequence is TGTGCCAGCAGCTTAGTGGGGTCCGGGTTCGCCTATGGCTACACCTTC. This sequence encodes CASSLVGSGFAYGYTF.